Following are 23 T cell receptor beta chains from one sample sequenced in a study of blood T cell repertoires in COVID-19 (TCRdb year 2020). Libraries were built with the immunoSEQ multiplex PCR assay. TCRdb took over this immuneACCESS table, retaining in-frame rearrangements with V and J assigned. Such tables are incomplete; in checked studies, under half of the missing clones stem from an unresolved V gene, and the remainder is unexplained. The sample data list 410,000 or so clones, and 70% to 90% of these were observed just once. The top ten hold about 1.4% of the sample. The sequenced material came from peripheral blood. These receptors came from a woman aged 35 to 49 with COVID-19, enrolled during active disease.

CDR3 sequence reads: CAISEGAQPQHF. In nucleotides, the CDR3 is TGTGCCATCAGTGAGGGGGCCCAGCCCCAGCATTTT. V and J are TRBV10-3 and TRBJ1-5, with D perhaps matching TRBD1 (5 bases). V lost 2 bases and J 7 bases, leaving 6 bases between the germline ends. Per germline, CDR1 ENHRY and CDR2 SYGVKD. The CDR3 runs to 12 residues.

This rearrangement joins TRBV5-1 to TRBJ2-1, with 8 bases matching TRBD2. There are 14 residues in the CDR3. Trimming took 4 bases from V and 8 from J; bases not matched to a gene: 8. Looked up from germline, CDR1 is SGHRS and CDR2 is YFSETQ. This CDR3 is CASSPGTGGHEQFF. CDR3 DNA sequence: TGCGCCAGCAGCCCGGGGACGGGGGGGCATGAGCAGTTCTTC. The entire variable domain, with the rest obtained from reference TRBV5-1 and TRBJ2-1, is as follows: KAGVTQTPRYLIKTRGQQVTLSCSPISGHRSVSWYQQTPGQGLQFLFEYFSETQRNKGNFPGRFSGRQFSNSRSEMNVSTLELGDSALYLCASSPGTGGHEQFFGPGTRLTVL.

The chain couples TRBV5-6 to TRBJ2-3, with 8 bases aligning to TRBD2. The CDR3 covers 17 residues. V gave up 4 bases and J gave up 0 bases; unmatched junction bases: 10. CDR1 is SGHDT and CDR2 is YYEEEE in the germline V gene. CDR3 DNA: TGTGCCAGCAGCCCCCCTCCGGGAGGGATGAGCACAGATACGCAGTATTTT. Translation gives CASSPPPGGMSTDTQYF.

The chain joins TRBV4-2 to TRBJ2-7; 10 bases agree with TRBD1. The CDR3 covers 15 residues. Germline CDR1 is LGHNA and CDR2 is YNFKEQ. After removal of 4 bases from V and 2 bases from J, the junction contained 5 bases not matched to a gene. The CDR3 DNA follows: TGTGCCAGCAGCCCCGGGACAGGGGTCCCCTACGAGCAGTACTTC. As protein: CASSPGTGVPYEQYF.

This chain links TRBV19 with TRBJ1-5; 8 bases agree with TRBD1. Germline V lookup: CDR1 LNHDA, CDR2 SQIVND (reference sequence). After removal of 4 bases from V and 7 bases from J, the junction contained 9 bases not matched to a gene. The CDR3 loop spans 15 amino acids. CDR3 sequence: CASSTFTGGWQPQHF. CDR3 bases: TGTGCCAGTAGTACCTTTACAGGGGGGTGGCAGCCCCAGCATTTT.

The V gene is TRBV7-9, the J gene TRBJ2-1; 9 bases map to TRBD2. The CDR3 sequence is 16 residues long. CDR1 is SEHNR, CDR2 FQNEAQ, per germline (reference sequence). Trimming took 3 bases from V and 8 from J; bases not matched to a gene: 11. CDR3: CASSLWGGRVSDEQFF. For the CDR3, the DNA is TGTGCCAGCAGCTTGTGGGGCGGGAGGGTTTCGGATGAGCAGTTCTTC.

CDR3 in DNA: TGTGCCAGCAGCTTAAAAGCGGGAGGGCCGGGGGAGCAGTACTTC. Translated, it gives CASSLKAGGPGEQYF. The chain has TRBV11-2 and TRBJ2-7; 10 positions agree with TRBD2. From germline, CDR1 is SGHAT and CDR2 FQNNGV. J gave up 7 bases and V 2 bases, and 8 bases lay outside the gene matches. The CDR3 is made up of 15 amino acids. The entire variable domain, with the rest obtained from reference TRBV11-2 and TRBJ2-7, is as follows: EAGVAQSPRYKIIEKRQSVAFWCNPISGHATLYWYQQILGQGPKLLIQFQNNGVVDDSQLPKDRFSAERLKGVDSTLKIQPAKLEDSAVYLCASSLKAGGPGEQYFGPGTRLTVT.

The chain has TRBV4-3 and TRBJ2-7; 12 nucleotides agree with TRBD2. Germline V gene sequence: CDR1 LGHNA, CDR2 YSLEER. With V trimmed by 5 bases and J by 2 bases, 1 base remained unmatched. The CDR3 is 14 residues long. CDR3 in DNA: TGCGCCAGCAGCTGGACTAGCGGGACCTACGAGCAGTACTTC. Translating gives CASSWTSGTYEQYF.

This chain joins TRBV2 and TRBJ1-5; the D gene is possibly TRBD1 (6 bases). This CDR3 has 14 residues. CDR1 is SNHLY, CDR2 FYNNEI, per germline. The V end was cut by 8 bases, the J end by 3 bases, with 14 bases between. In DNA, the CDR3 is TGTGCCAGCGGTATTACAGGGACCAATCAGCCCCAGCATTTT. Its translation: CASGITGTNQPQHF. Full variable domain (rest looked up from reference TRBV2 and TRBJ1-5): EPEVTQTPSHQVTQMGQEVILRCVPISNHLYFYWYRQILGQKVEFLVSFYNNEISEKSEIFDDQFSVERPDGSNFTLKIRSTKLEDSAMYFCASGITGTNQPQHFGDGTRLSIL.

The chain joins TRBV9 to TRBJ1-3, with 7 bases lining up with TRBD1. The germline V gene encodes CDR1 SGDLS and CDR2 YYNGEE. The CDR3 spans 18 residues. Trimming at V came to 0 bases and at J to 0 bases, leaving 9 bases not matched to a gene. The DNA of the CDR3 is TGTGCCAGCAGCGTAGAGGAGGACAGGATTTTCTCTGGAAACACCATATATTTT. Amino acids: CASSVEEDRIFSGNTIYF.

This clone was counted only a few times. This chain links TRBV10-3 with TRBJ1-2; possibly TRBD1 for D (6 bases). Trimming shortened V by 2 bases and J by 3 bases, and 7 bases separated the two germline ends. Germline V CDR1 and CDR2: ENHRY, SYGVKD. The CDR3 loop spans 13 amino acids. The CDR3 loop reads CAISEGGYYGYTF. The CDR3 DNA reads as TGTGCCATCAGTGAGGGGGGCTACTATGGCTACACCTTC.

The chain joins TRBV5-1 to TRBJ1-1, with D possibly TRBD1 on 5 matching bases. The CDR3 has 16 amino acids. Deletions cut 1 base from V and 4 bases from J, with 17 bases between. CDR1 is SGHRS, CDR2 YFSETQ, per germline. The CDR3: CASSLNRGGSRTEAFF. CDR3 bases: TGCGCCAGCAGCTTGAATCGTGGGGGGTCGCGCACTGAAGCTTTCTTT.

This sequence joins TRBV29-1 and TRBJ1-2, with 10 positions matching TRBD1. Unmatched junction bases numbered 5, after V lost 3 bases and J lost 7 bases. The germline V gene has CDR1 SQVTM and CDR2 ANQGSEA. This CDR3 is built from 13 residues. CDR3 region: CSVDQTGGFGYTF. In nucleotides, the CDR3 is TGCAGCGTTGACCAGACAGGGGGCTTTGGCTACACCTTC.

V is TRBV10-3 and J is TRBJ2-1, with TRBD1 as a possible D gene (6 bases). V was pared by 3 bases and J by 4 bases, with 19 bases between. CDR1 is ENHRY and CDR2 is SYGVKD in the germline V gene. The CDR3 is 17 residues long. The CDR3 region has the DNA TGTGCCATCAGTGACCCTCACCTAAGACAGGATTACAATGAGCAGTTCTTC. It translates to CAISDPHLRQDYNEQFF.

Notes on this clone: This sample includes further DNA sequences coding for the same CDR3. The V and J genes are TRBV18 and TRBJ1-3, with 8 bases matching TRBD1. The germline V gene has CDR1 KGHSH and CDR2 LQKENI. There are 15 residues in the CDR3. Trimming took 3 bases from V and 1 from J; bases not matched to a gene: 2. CDR3 protein: CASSPTGGSGNTIYF. CDR3 DNA: TGTGCCAGCTCACCTACAGGGGGATCTGGAAACACCATATATTTT. Combining the CDR3 with reference TRBV18 and TRBJ1-3 gives the whole variable domain NAGVMQNPRHLVRRRGQEARLRCSPMKGHSHVYWYRQLPEEGLKFMVYLQKENIIDESGMPKERFSAEFPKEGPSILRIQQVVRGDSAAYFCASSPTGGSGNTIYFGEGSWLTVV.

The chain recombines TRBV30 with TRBJ1-4; 9 bases match TRBD1. The CDR3 consists of 14 residues. V shed 2 bases and J 7 bases; nucleotides not matched to a gene: 5. In germline, CDR1 is GTSNPN, CDR2 SVGIG (reference sequence). The CDR3 DNA sequence: TGTGCCTGGAGTCACAGGGGGCTAGGTGAAAAACTGTTTTTT. Residues: CAWSHRGLGEKLFF.

This chain connects TRBV28 to TRBJ2-7; 8 bases map to TRBD2. The CDR3 covers 13 residues. Unmatched junction bases numbered 8, after V lost 8 bases and J lost 5 bases. Per the germline V gene, CDR1 is MDHEN and CDR2 is SYDVKM. The DNA for the CDR3 is TGTGCCAGCTCGACTAGCGTGATTCACGAGCAGTACTTC. Protein: CASSTSVIHEQYF.

The gene calls are TRBV6-5 and TRBJ1-5; no reliable D call. Germline V gene lookup returns CDR1 MNHEY and CDR2 SVGAGI. This CDR3 is 13 amino acids long. V was cut by 8 bases and J by 3 bases, with 11 bases left in between. The CDR3 sequence is CASATALNQPQHF. For the CDR3, the DNA is TGTGCCAGCGCAACAGCCCTCAATCAGCCCCAGCATTTT.

The J gene is TRBJ2-1, the V gene TRBV11-2; 11 bases line up with TRBD2. Germline V gene sequence: CDR1 SGHAT, CDR2 FQNNGV. The CDR3 contains 15 residues. V gave up 4 bases and J gave up 7 bases; unmatched junction bases: 6. The CDR3 bases are TGTGCCAGCAGCTCCTATAGCGGGAGGGGAAATGAGCAGTTCTTC. Encoded protein: CASSSYSGRGNEQFF. The whole variable domain, remainder taken from reference TRBV11-2 and TRBJ2-1, is EAGVAQSPRYKIIEKRQSVAFWCNPISGHATLYWYQQILGQGPKLLIQFQNNGVVDDSQLPKDRFSAERLKGVDSTLKIQPAKLEDSAVYLCASSSYSGRGNEQFFGPGTRLTVL.

The chain uses TRBV7-9 and TRBJ1-1; 8 nucleotides line up with TRBD1. The V and J ends lost 5 bases and 4 bases, in that order; junction bases with no gene match: 6. Looked up from germline, CDR1 is SEHNR and CDR2 is FQNEAQ (reference sequence). The CDR3 sequence is 14 residues long. CDR3 protein: CASSLRQGSTEAFF. The DNA for the CDR3 is TGTGCCAGCAGCCTTCGACAGGGGAGCACTGAAGCTTTCTTT.

This chain uses TRBV5-6 with TRBJ1-1; possibly TRBD1 for D (6 bases). This CDR3 comprises 14 residues. In germline, CDR1 is SGHDT, CDR2 YYEEEE. V was trimmed by 5 bases and J by 4 bases, leaving 15 bases between them. The CDR3 bases are TGTGCCAGCAGATTTTTGTCAGGGGTCACTGAAGCTTTCTTT. It is translated as CASRFLSGVTEAFF.

The V call is TRBV15, the J call TRBJ2-7; 7 nucleotides match TRBD2. Looked up from germline, CDR1 is LNHNV and CDR2 is YYDKDF (reference sequence). The CDR3 spans 15 residues. Trimming cost V 4 bases and J 0 bases; bases outside gene matches: 6. The CDR3 loop is CATSNLAGSSYEQYF. CDR3 sequence (DNA): TGTGCCACCAGCAATTTAGCGGGCAGCTCCTACGAGCAGTACTTC.

The rearrangement uses TRBV19 and TRBJ1-2; 7 bases map to TRBD1. The CDR3 extends over 15 amino acids. V shed 5 bases, J shed 4 bases, and the junction held 10 bases outside the gene matches. Germline V gene sequence: CDR1 LNHDA, CDR2 SQIVND (reference sequence). The CDR3 region is CASSPALQGTYGYTF. DNA of the CDR3: TGTGCCAGTAGTCCCGCCTTACAGGGGACCTATGGCTACACCTTC.